The clone carrying this T cell receptor beta chain has just one count. The CDR3 totals 13 residues. The germline V and J ends were trimmed by 3 bases and 0 bases, with 5 bases remaining between them. Germline-derived CDR1 and CDR2 are ENHRY and SYGVKD. This entry comes from a study of blood T cell repertoires in COVID-19. Study overall: COVID-19 samples, acute and convalescent, were from the United States, Italy and Spain. Nucleic acid was either cDNA or gDNA, and it came from T cells, B-cell-depleted T cells, or PBMCs.

Libraries were prepared by immunoSEQ multiplex PCR; TCRdb keeps only in-frame clonotypes and omits some of them. The table lists approximately 100,000 clones, 84% of them singletons. The source material was peripheral blood. The rearrangement uses TRBV10-3 and TRBJ1-1; the D is unclear. The TCR originated in an older woman with acute or convalescent COVID-19. The CDR3 loop is CAISDQMNTEAFF. The CDR3 DNA is TGTGCCATCAGTGACCAGATGAACACTGAAGCTTTCTTT.